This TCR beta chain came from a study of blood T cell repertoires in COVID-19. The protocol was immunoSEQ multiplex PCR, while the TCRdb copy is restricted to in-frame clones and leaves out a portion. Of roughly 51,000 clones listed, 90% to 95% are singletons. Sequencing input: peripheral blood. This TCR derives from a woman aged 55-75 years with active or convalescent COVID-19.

This CDR3 is CASSFGGGAGETQYF. CDR3 nucleotide sequence: TGCGCCAGCAGCTTCGGCGGGGGGGCTGGGGAGACCCAGTACTTC. The chain is built from TRBV5-1 and TRBJ2-5; TRBD2 matches at 9 bases. The CDR3 extends over 15 amino acids. V was clipped by 2 bases and J by 5 bases; unmatched bases: 7. Germline V gene data show CDR1 as SGHRS and CDR2 as YFSETQ.